This TCR beta chain was sequenced in a study of T cell responses to AZD1222 COVID-19 vaccine. TCRdb's table, derived via immunoSEQ multiplex PCR, lists solely in-frame clones and lacks some. Of tens of thousands of clones listed, over 75% are singletons. In its sample, this clone was seen a few times. This specimen was peripheral blood, taken 28 days after the second dose of the MenACWY control vaccine. The receptor comes from an adult who received the MenACWY meningococcal vaccine as a control.

In DNA form, the CDR3 reads TGTGCCAGCAGCAATGCTTTTTCCAATGAGCAGTTCTTC. It is translated as CASSNAFSNEQFF. V is TRBV21-1 and J is TRBJ2-1. TRBV21-1 is a pseudogene segment. This CDR3 is built from 13 residues.